The 6 T cell receptor beta chains below all came from one sample that was sequenced in a study of cytomegalovirus exposure and HLA in healthy donors. PCR amplification relied on 60 Vbeta primers (plus 13 Jbeta primers). The assay was immunoSEQ multiplex PCR, and TCRdb's table has in-frame clones only and misses some. The table shows around 62,000 clones, with approximately 80% occurring only once. The sample consisted of PBMCs. The source of these receptors is a woman between 25 and 40 years old in good health and CMV-seronegative.

CDR3 bases: TGTGCCAGCAGTCTCATTTTCAGGGGGGCCGGCCAAGCTTTCTTT. It is translated as CASSLIFRGAGQAFF. This chain links TRBV2 with TRBJ1-1, with 7 bases identical to TRBD1. CDR3 length equals 15 residues. Germline-derived CDR1 and CDR2 are SNHLY and FYNNEI. V gave up 5 bases and J gave up 9 bases; unmatched junction bases: 15.

The chain uses TRBV5-6 and TRBJ2-7, with 7 bases fitting TRBD1. CDR1 and CDR2 from the germline V gene are SGHDT and YYEEEE. V was pared by 6 bases and J by 6 bases, with 15 bases of the junction left unmatched. This CDR3 has 15 residues. The CDR3 here is CASNNRRTGRGEQYF. CDR3 coding DNA: TGTGCCAGCAACAACAGACGGACAGGAAGGGGCGAGCAGTACTTC.

The chain joins TRBV6-4 to TRBJ2-3; 13 nucleotides agree with TRBD2. V gave up 5 bases and J gave up 0 bases; unmatched junction bases: 14. CDR3 size: 20 residues. In germline, CDR1 is MRHNA, CDR2 SNTAGT. CDR3 region: CASSSLPGTSGDSSTDTQYF. As DNA, the CDR3 is TGTGCCAGCAGTAGCCTGCCGGGGACTAGCGGGGATTCTAGCACAGATACGCAGTATTTT.

The chain links TRBV10-1 to TRBJ2-4, with 8 bases identical to TRBD1. V trimming: 2 bases; J trimming: 10 bases; junction bases outside the gene matches: 7. This CDR3 contains 14 residues. Germline V gene data show CDR1 as WNHNN and CDR2 as SYGVQD (reference sequence). Here the CDR3 reads CASSEGRGQDIQYF. The CDR3 nucleotides read TGCGCCAGCAGTGAGGGCAGGGGGCAAGATATTCAGTACTTC.

The chain couples TRBV15 to TRBJ1-2; D remains unclear. Trimming pared 5 bases from V and 10 bases from J, leaving 26 bases between. The CDR3 is 16 amino acids. From germline, CDR1 is LNHNV and CDR2 YYDKDF (reference sequence). DNA of the CDR3: TGTGCCACCAGCGTACGACTCGGGCGGGAGCGTTGTACCTACACCTTC. This codes for CATSVRLGRERCTYTF.

This clone appeared once. V and J are TRBV11-1 and TRBJ2-5; D perhaps matches TRBD2 (5 bases). The V end was cut by 7 bases, the J end by 5 bases, with 8 bases between. The CDR3 covers 11 residues. Germline V gene sequence: CDR1 SGHAT, CDR2 FQDESV (reference sequence). CDR3 nucleotide sequence: TGTGCCAGCACACGAGGGGAGACCCAGTACTTC. Translation: CASTRGETQYF. Full variable domain (missing parts from reference TRBV11-1 and TRBJ2-5): EAEVAQSPRYKITEKSQAVAFWCDPISGHATLYWYRQILGQGPELLVQFQDESVVDDSQLPKDRFSAERLKGVDSTLKIQPAELGDSAMYLCASTRGETQYFGPGTRLLVL.